The following is a T cell receptor (beta chain) sequence with its context. The V gene end was trimmed by 3 bases and the J gene end by 3 bases; junction bases not matched to a gene: 10. The CDR3 loop spans 17 amino acids. Germline CDR1 and CDR2: SGHNT and YYREEE (reference sequence). The record originates from a study of control samples from healthy donors and cancer patients. Method: immunoSEQ multiplex PCR; TCRdb's copy keeps in-frame clones and lacks some. The table records around 250,000 clones, about four fifths of them present only once. The sequence was obtained from a woman aged 55-70 years with lung cancer. V usage is TRBV5-4 and J usage is TRBJ1-3; TRBD1 agrees at 9 bases. Sequencing input: PBMCs. CDR3 sequence: CASSSGQGILGGNTIYF. CDR3 in DNA: TGTGCCAGCAGCTCGGGACAGGGCATTCTTGGTGGAAACACCATATATTTT.